This record concerns one TCR beta chain sequence. Sequencing used immunoSEQ multiplex PCR; TCRdb keeps in-frame clones, though not all of them. The sample holds just under 90,000 clones, approximately 90% seen once. V was trimmed by 1 base and J by 4 bases, leaving 13 bases between them. The CDR3 runs to 15 residues. Germline V lookup: CDR1 MNHNS, CDR2 SASEGT. This record belongs to a study of blood T cell repertoires in COVID-19. Sequenced: peripheral blood. The chain joins TRBV6-1 to TRBJ1-2, with D perhaps TRBD1 (6 bases). The sequence was collected from a man in his sixties with acute or convalescent COVID-19. CDR3 in DNA: TGTGCCAGCAGTGAAGGGACAGCGAAGTCCTATGGCTACACCTTC. Amino acid sequence: CASSEGTAKSYGYTF.